This is a list of T cell receptor beta chains from one sample in a study of cytotoxic CD8 clonotypes in ibrutinib-treated CLL. The assay was immunoSEQ multiplex PCR, and TCRdb's table has in-frame clones only and misses some. The sample holds a few hundred thousand clones; around four fifths are singletons and the top ten take 6.5% to 8.5%. This material consisted of PBMCs, taken before ibrutinib treatment. The receptors stem from a human donor with chronic lymphocytic leukemia. Each CDR3 is given with its conserved first and last residue. D genes are given only for firm matches. For some rows the clone size is stated as once, few or many, or as a class when expanded; others skip it.

TRBJ2-4 | TRBV2 | NA | TRBD1 | CASSPGRDRGDIQYF | TGTGCCAGCAGCCCTGGACGGGACAGGGGGGACATTCAGTACTTC
TRBJ2-4 | TRBV18 | NA | TRBD2 | CASSSTSGSGNIQYF | TGTGCCAGCTCATCGACTAGCGGGAGTGGGAACATTCAGTACTTC
TRBJ2-7 | TRBV5-1 | NA | TRBD2 | CASSLNTGGAYEQYF | TGCGCCAGCAGCTTGAACACGGGAGGGGCCTACGAGCAGTACTTC
TRBJ2-6 | TRBV5-5 | once | NA | CASSLVISGANVLTF | TGTGCCAGCAGCTTGGTGATCTCTGGGGCCAACGTCCTGACTTTC
TRBJ2-2 | TRBV5-1 | NA | NA | CASSLTGGASGELFF | TGCGCCAGCAGCTTGACGGGGGGCGCGAGCGGGGAGCTGTTTTTT
TRBJ2-3 | TRBV29-1 | once | NA | CSVDMKYGPRSDTQYF | TGCAGCGTTGATATGAAGTACGGACCTCGGTCAGATACGCAGTATTTT
TRBJ1-5 | TRBV6-5 | NA | NA | CASSYGWGLGQPQHF | TGTGCCAGCAGTTACGGATGGGGCCTTGGTCAGCCCCAGCATTTT
TRBJ2-7 | TRBV29-1 | NA | NA | CSVRTGSSYEQYF | TGCAGCGTCAGGACGGGGAGCTCCTACGAGCAGTACTTC
TRBJ1-1 | TRBV19 | NA | TRBD1 | CASSSQGFGTEAFF | TGTGCCAGTAGTTCACAGGGGTTTGGCACTGAAGCTTTCTTT
TRBJ1-1 | TRBV5-4 | NA | NA | CASSLFFPPPGQTEAFF | TGTGCCAGCAGCTTATTTTTTCCTCCCCCAGGGCAGACTGAAGCTTTCTTT
TRBJ1-4 | TRBV19 | few | TRBD1 | CASSFRTGSTEKLFF | TGTGCCAGTAGTTTCCGGACAGGGTCTACTGAAAAACTGTTTTTT
TRBJ2-7 | TRBV5-4 | NA | TRBD1 | CASSLPGTGGYEQYF | TGTGCCAGCAGCTTACCGGGGACAGGCGGCTACGAGCAGTACTTC
TRBJ2-5 | TRBV30 | few | NA | CAWSVARPETQYF | TGTGCCTGGAGTGTAGCTCGGCCAGAGACCCAGTACTTC
TRBJ2-7 | TRBV27 | NA | TRBD2 | CASSLSSGFHEQYF | TGTGCCAGCAGTTTATCTAGCGGGTTTCACGAGCAGTACTTC
TRBJ2-5 | TRBV7-2 | NA | NA | CASSSLGVAVQETQYF | TGTGCCAGCAGCTCGCTCGGGGTGGCAGTCCAAGAGACCCAGTACTTC
TRBJ1-4 | TRBV28 | once | TRBD1 | CASSGTGGSGIGKLFF | TGTGCCAGCAGTGGGACAGGGGGCTCGGGAATTGGAAAACTGTTTTTT
TRBJ2-3 | TRBV10-3 | NA | NA | CAISRGTGTDTQYF | TGTGCCATCAGTCGCGGAACCGGCACAGATACGCAGTATTTT
TRBJ1-2 | TRBV19 | NA | NA | CASSGYYGYTF | TGTGCCAGTAGTGGATACTATGGCTACACCTTC
TRBJ2-3 | TRBV18 | NA | NA | CASSQLVVTDTQYF | TGTGCCAGCTCACAGTTAGTGGTTACAGATACGCAGTATTTT
TRBJ2-7 | TRBV6-5 | NA | TRBD2 | CASSSRGTRAYEQYF | TGTGCCAGCAGCTCACGGGGGACTAGAGCCTACGAGCAGTACTTC
TRBJ2-7 | TRBV30 | few | TRBD1 | CAWNPTGGYEQYF | TGTGCCTGGAACCCGACAGGGGGCTACGAGCAGTACTTC
TRBJ1-2 | TRBV9 | NA | NA | CASSVDNARNYGYTF | TGTGCCAGCAGCGTAGACAACGCGCGAAACTATGGCTACACCTTC
TRBJ2-3 | TRBV29-1 | NA | NA | CSVEDSTDTQYF | TGCAGCGTTGAAGATAGCACAGATACGCAGTATTTT
TRBJ1-2 | TRBV6-5 | NA | NA | CASRPDRSNYGYTF | TGTGCCAGCAGGCCGGACCGGTCTAACTATGGCTACACCTTC